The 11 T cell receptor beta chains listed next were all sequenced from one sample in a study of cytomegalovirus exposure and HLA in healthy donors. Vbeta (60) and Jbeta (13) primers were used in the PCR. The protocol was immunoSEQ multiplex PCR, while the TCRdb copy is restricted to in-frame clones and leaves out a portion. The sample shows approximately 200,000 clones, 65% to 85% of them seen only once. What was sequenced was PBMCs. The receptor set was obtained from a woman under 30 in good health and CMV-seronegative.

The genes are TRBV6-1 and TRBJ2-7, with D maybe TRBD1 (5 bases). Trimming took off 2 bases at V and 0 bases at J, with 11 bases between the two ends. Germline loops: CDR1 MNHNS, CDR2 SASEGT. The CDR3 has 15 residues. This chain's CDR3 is CASSEPQGSSYEQYF. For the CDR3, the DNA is TGTGCCAGCAGTGAACCCCAGGGAAGCTCCTACGAGCAGTACTTC.

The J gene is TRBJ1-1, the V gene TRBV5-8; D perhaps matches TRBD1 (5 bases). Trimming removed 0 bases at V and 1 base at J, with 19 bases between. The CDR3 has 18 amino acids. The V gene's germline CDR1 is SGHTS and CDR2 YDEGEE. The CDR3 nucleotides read TGTGCCAGCAGCTTGGAGGCCCGAACAGGTCCCCCGAACACTGAAGCTTTCTTT. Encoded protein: CASSLEARTGPPNTEAFF.

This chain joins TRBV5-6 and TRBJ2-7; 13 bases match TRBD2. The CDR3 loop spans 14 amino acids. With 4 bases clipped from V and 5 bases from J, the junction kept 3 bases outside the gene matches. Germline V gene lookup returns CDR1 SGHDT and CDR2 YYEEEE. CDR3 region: CASSNGLAGDEQYF. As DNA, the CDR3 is TGTGCCAGCAGCAACGGACTAGCGGGAGACGAGCAGTACTTC.

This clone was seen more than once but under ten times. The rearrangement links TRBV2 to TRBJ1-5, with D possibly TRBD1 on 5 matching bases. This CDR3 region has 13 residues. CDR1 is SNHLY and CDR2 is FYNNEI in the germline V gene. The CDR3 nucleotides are TGTGGCACCAGGGAGGAATTCGGTCAGCCCCAGCATTTT. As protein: CGTREEFGQPQHF.

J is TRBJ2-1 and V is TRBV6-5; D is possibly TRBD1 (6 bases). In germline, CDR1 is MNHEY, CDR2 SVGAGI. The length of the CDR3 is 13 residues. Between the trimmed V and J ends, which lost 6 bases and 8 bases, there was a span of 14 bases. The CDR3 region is CASRPTGIDEQFF. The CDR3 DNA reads TGTGCCAGCAGACCTACAGGGATCGATGAGCAGTTCTTC.

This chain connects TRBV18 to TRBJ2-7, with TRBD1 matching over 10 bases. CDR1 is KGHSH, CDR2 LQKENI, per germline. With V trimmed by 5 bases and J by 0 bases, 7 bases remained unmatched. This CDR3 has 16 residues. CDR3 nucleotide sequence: TGTGCCAGCTCAGAACCGGGACAGGGGAGCTCCTACGAGCAGTACTTC. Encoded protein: CASSEPGQGSSYEQYF.

CDR3 sequence (DNA): TGTGCCTGGCAGACTAGCGGGAGCTACGAGCAGTACTTC. Translating it yields CAWQTSGSYEQYF. The genes are TRBV30 and TRBJ2-7, with 12 bases identical to TRBD2. Germline V gene data show CDR1 as GTSNPN and CDR2 as SVGIG (reference sequence). The CDR3 has 13 amino acids. Trimming cost V 5 bases and J 3 bases; bases outside gene matches: 2. The entire variable domain, with the rest obtained from reference TRBV30 and TRBJ2-7, is as follows: SQTIHQWPATLVQPVGSPLSLECTVEGTSNPNLYWYRQAAGRGLQLLFYSVGIGQISSEVPQNLSASRPQDRQFILSSKKLLLSDSGFYLCAWQTSGSYEQYFGPGTRLTVT.

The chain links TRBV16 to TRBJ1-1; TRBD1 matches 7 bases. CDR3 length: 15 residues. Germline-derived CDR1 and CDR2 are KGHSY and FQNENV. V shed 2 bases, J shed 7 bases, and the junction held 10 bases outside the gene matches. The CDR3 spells CASSQHEPTGVEAFF. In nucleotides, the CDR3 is TGTGCCAGCAGCCAACACGAGCCCACAGGGGTTGAAGCTTTCTTT.

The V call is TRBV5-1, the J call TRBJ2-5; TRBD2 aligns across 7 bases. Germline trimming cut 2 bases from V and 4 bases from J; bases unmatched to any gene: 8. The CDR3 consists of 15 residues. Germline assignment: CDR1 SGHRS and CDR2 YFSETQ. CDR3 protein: CASSFGNGGGETQYF. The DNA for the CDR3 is TGCGCCAGCAGCTTCGGAAATGGCGGGGGAGAGACCCAGTACTTC.

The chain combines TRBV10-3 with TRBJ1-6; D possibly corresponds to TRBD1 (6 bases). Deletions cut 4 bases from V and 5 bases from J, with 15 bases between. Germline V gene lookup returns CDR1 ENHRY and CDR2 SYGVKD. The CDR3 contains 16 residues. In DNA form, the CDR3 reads TGTGCCATCAGTGGGCAGGGGACACCTGATAATTCACCCCTCCACTTT. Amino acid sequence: CAISGQGTPDNSPLHF.

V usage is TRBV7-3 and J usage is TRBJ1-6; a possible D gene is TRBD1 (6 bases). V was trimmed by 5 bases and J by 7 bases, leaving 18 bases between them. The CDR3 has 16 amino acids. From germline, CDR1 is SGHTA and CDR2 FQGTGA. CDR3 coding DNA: TGTGCCAGCAGCCCGCCCAAAGACAGGTTAAATTCACCCCTCCACTTT. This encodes CASSPPKDRLNSPLHF.